One and the same sample provided the 8 T cell receptor beta chains below, sequenced in a study of shared clonotypes between healthy human individuals. Profiled with immunoSEQ multiplex PCR; TCRdb holds only in-frame clones, not every one. The data show roughly 2 million clones, less than 95% seen once. Selected positively for CCR7 and CD45RO-negative, naive CD8 cells excluded terminally differentiated effector memory CD45RA+ cells. Sequencing input: naive CD8+ T cells sorted from blood. Receptors were obtained from a young man in good health.

The genes are TRBV6-5 and TRBJ1-3, with D perhaps matching TRBD1 (6 bases). V dropped 5 bases and J dropped 0 bases, with 11 bases sitting between them. The germline CDR1 and CDR2 sequences are MNHEY and SVGAGI. CDR3 length equals 15 residues. CDR3 in amino acids: CASSKMTGSGNTIYF. CDR3 sequence (DNA): TGTGCCAGCAGTAAGATGACAGGCTCTGGAAACACCATATATTTT.

The V and J genes are TRBV7-9 and TRBJ1-1, with a tentative D call TRBD1 (5 bases). CDR1 is SEHNR and CDR2 is FQNEAQ in the germline V gene (reference sequence). The CDR3 sequence is 12 residues long. V lost 4 bases, J lost 7 bases, and 10 bases lay in between. Written as DNA, the CDR3 is TGTGCCAGCAGCTCAGACAGAAGTGAAGCTTTCTTT. Protein: CASSSDRSEAFF.

This clone appeared a single time. The V and J genes are TRBV30 and TRBJ2-5, with D unclear. CDR1 GTSNPN and CDR2 SVGIG come from the germline V gene (reference sequence). V gave up 5 bases and J gave up 4 bases, with 8 bases separating them. The CDR3 loop spans 11 amino acids. The DNA for the CDR3 is TGTGCCTGGGAATTTGGAGAGACCCAGTACTTC. Translation: CAWEFGETQYF.

This rearrangement joins TRBV11-2 to TRBJ2-5; 14 positions agree with TRBD2. With V trimmed by 4 bases and J by 4 bases, 5 bases remained unmatched. Germline values: CDR1 SGHAT, CDR2 FQNNGV. This CDR3 comprises 16 residues. CDR3: CASSSVTSGGGETQYF. The CDR3 DNA is TGTGCCAGCAGCTCCGTGACTAGCGGGGGGGGAGAGACCCAGTACTTC. The full variable domain, rest sourced from reference TRBV11-2 and TRBJ2-5, is EAGVAQSPRYKIIEKRQSVAFWCNPISGHATLYWYQQILGQGPKLLIQFQNNGVVDDSQLPKDRFSAERLKGVDSTLKIQPAKLEDSAVYLCASSSVTSGGGETQYFGPGTRLLVL.

The chain uses TRBV5-4 and TRBJ2-2; 8 bases align to TRBD2. The CDR3 totals 14 residues. Germline V gene sequence: CDR1 SGHNT, CDR2 YYREEE (reference sequence). Germline trimming cut 6 bases from V and 7 bases from J; bases unmatched to any gene: 8. CDR3 coding DNA: TGTGCCAGCAACCCGGGACTAGAGGTCGGGGAGCTGTTTTTT. As protein: CASNPGLEVGELFF. Filled out from reference TRBV5-4 and TRBJ2-2, the complete variable domain reads ETGVTQSPTHLIKTRGQQVTLRCSSQSGHNTVSWYQQALGQGPQFIFQYYREEENGRGNFPPRFSGLQFPNYSSELNVNALELDDSALYLCASNPGLEVGELFFGEGSRLTVL.

Concerning this clone itself: The sample contains more than one DNA sequence encoding this CDR3. The chain recombines TRBV2 with TRBJ1-5; 9 bases map to TRBD1. Germline CDR1 reads SNHLY; CDR2 reads FYNNEI. V shed 6 bases and J 3 bases; nucleotides not matched to a gene: 6. The CDR3 runs to 15 residues. The CDR3 DNA follows: TGTGCCAGCAGGGTGGGGACAGGGTCCAATCAGCCCCAGCATTTT. Residues: CASRVGTGSNQPQHF.

The chain carries TRBV28 and TRBJ1-2, with a weak D call TRBD1 (5 bases). Trimming took off 6 bases at V and 4 bases at J, with 18 bases between the two ends. The germline CDR1 and CDR2 sequences are MDHEN and SYDVKM. The CDR3 totals 15 residues. The CDR3 DNA is TGTGCCAGCAGCCCCTCGCTGGGGGAACCCTATGGCTACACCTTC. This translates into CASSPSLGEPYGYTF.

The rearrangement joins TRBV4-3 to TRBJ2-7; 8 positions match TRBD2. Germline-derived CDR1 and CDR2 are LGHNA and YSLEER. The CDR3 totals 14 residues. The trim removed 1 base at V and 3 bases at J, leaving 2 bases unmatched. CDR3 residues: CASSQVGTSYEQYF. The CDR3 DNA sequence: TGCGCCAGCAGCCAAGTCGGGACTAGCTACGAGCAGTACTTC.